These 31 T cell receptor beta chains came from one sample sequenced in a study of cytomegalovirus exposure and HLA in healthy donors. The PCR made use of 60 Vbeta and 13 Jbeta primers. The protocol was immunoSEQ multiplex PCR, while the TCRdb copy is restricted to in-frame clones and leaves out a portion. Of some 190,000 clones in the sample, around three quarters were seen once. Sequencing was done on a sample of PBMCs. The receptors originated from a woman in her 30s in good health and CMV-seropositive.

This sequence joins TRBV4-1 and TRBJ1-1; D perhaps matches TRBD1 (6 bases). From germline, CDR1 is MGHRA and CDR2 YSYEKL. Trimming left V 5 bases short and J 4 bases short, with 17 bases between. This CDR3 has 15 residues. This CDR3 is CASSNKQGFITEAFF. For the CDR3, the DNA is TGCGCCAGCAGCAACAAACAGGGTTTTATCACTGAAGCTTTCTTT.

This chain connects TRBV4-2 to TRBJ1-1; 7 nucleotides line up with TRBD1. The CDR3 is 16 residues long. V lost 0 bases and J lost 3; bases outside the gene matches: 7. The V gene's germline CDR1 is LGHNA and CDR2 YNFKEQ. CDR3 sequence reads: CASSQEQGFEYTEAFF. The CDR3 coding sequence is TGTGCCAGCAGCCAAGAACAGGGGTTTGAGTACACTGAAGCTTTCTTT.

This clone came up a few times. The genes are TRBV19 and TRBJ2-7; possibly TRBD2 for D (6 bases). CDR1 is LNHDA, CDR2 SQIVND, per germline (reference sequence). The CDR3 contains 15 residues. The V and J ends lost 3 bases and 0 bases respectively, with 12 bases between them. In DNA form, the CDR3 reads TGTGCCAGTAGTATGGGACTGACGAGCTCCTACGAGCAGTACTTC. It specifies CASSMGLTSSYEQYF.

This clone was detected a few times. The chain is built from TRBV9 and TRBJ2-3; maybe TRBD2 (6 bases). V dropped 0 bases and J dropped 5 bases, with 13 bases sitting between them. The CDR3 has 15 residues. The germline V gene has CDR1 SGDLS and CDR2 YYNGEE. The CDR3 DNA reads TGTGCCAGCAGCGTAGATTGGGTGGGAGGAGATACGCAGTATTTT. Its protein is CASSVDWVGGDTQYF.

This clone was observed a few times. The rearrangement uses TRBV7-9 and TRBJ1-5, with D unresolved. Between the trimmed V and J ends, which lost 5 bases and 0 bases, there was a span of 2 bases. The CDR3 consists of 12 residues. Per germline, CDR1 SEHNR and CDR2 FQNEAQ (reference sequence). The CDR3 here is CASSRSNQPQHF. The CDR3 DNA reads TGTGCCAGCAGCCGTAGCAATCAGCCCCAGCATTTT.

This chain joins TRBV6-1 and TRBJ2-2; D is ambiguous. CDR1 MNHNS and CDR2 SASEGT come from the germline V gene. This CDR3 comprises 12 residues. V lost 4 bases, J lost 3 bases, and 3 bases lay in between. CDR3 sequence reads: CASSAYTGELFF. The CDR3, as DNA: TGTGCCAGCAGTGCATACACCGGGGAGCTGTTTTTT.

This rearrangement joins TRBV28 to TRBJ2-7, with TRBD2 identical over 13 bases. The trim removed 5 bases at V and 2 bases at J, leaving 3 bases unmatched. This CDR3 is built from 15 residues. The germline V gene encodes CDR1 MDHEN and CDR2 SYDVKM. CDR3 amino acids: CASSRGLAGAYEQYF. As DNA, the CDR3 is TGTGCCAGCAGTCGTGGACTAGCGGGGGCCTACGAGCAGTACTTC.

The chain combines TRBV2 with TRBJ1-1; D not resolved. The ends were cut back, 2 bases at V and 3 bases at J, with 7 bases in the middle. Germline values: CDR1 SNHLY, CDR2 FYNNEI. The CDR3 is made up of 13 amino acids. The CDR3 is CASSERGYTEAFF. The CDR3 DNA reads as TGTGCCAGCAGTGAAAGAGGGTACACTGAAGCTTTCTTT.

V gene TRBV4-1 combines with J gene TRBJ2-5, with D maybe TRBD1 (6 bases). Matching the DNA end better, TRBJ2-7 makes the J call doubtful. The CDR3 totals 16 residues. Germline V gene sequence: CDR1 MGHRA, CDR2 YSYEKL. CDR3 residues: CASSQDRGDTSYEQYF. CDR3 nucleotides: TGCGCCAGCAGCCAAGATCGAGGGGACACCTCCTACGAGCAGTACTTC.

This chain uses TRBV6-1 with TRBJ2-7; 9 bases fit TRBD1. From germline, CDR1 is MNHNS and CDR2 SASEGT. The CDR3 loop spans 15 amino acids. J lost 4 bases, V lost 7 bases, and 11 bases had no gene match. The CDR3 sequence: CASNFHRGLIYEQYF. Here the CDR3 DNA reads TGTGCCAGCAACTTCCACAGGGGGCTCATTTACGAGCAGTACTTC.

This clone was seen a few times. The chain is built from TRBV28 and TRBJ1-2; 7 positions agree with TRBD1. The CDR3 spans 13 residues. The trim removed 6 bases at V and 8 bases at J, leaving 9 bases unmatched. CDR1 and CDR2 from the germline V gene are MDHEN and SYDVKM. CDR3 region: CASSVTGWYGYTF. For the CDR3, the DNA is TGTGCCAGCAGCGTGACAGGGTGGTACGGCTACACCTTC.

This chain joins TRBV5-6 and TRBJ1-2; 7 nucleotides align to TRBD1. V was clipped by 4 bases and J by 4 bases; unmatched bases: 4. The CDR3 has 13 residues. Germline lookup yields CDR1 SGHDT and CDR2 YYEEEE. CDR3 amino acids: CASSQTGAYGYTF. CDR3 nucleotides: TGTGCCAGCAGCCAAACAGGGGCCTATGGCTACACCTTC. Looking up the rest from reference TRBV5-6 and TRBJ1-2 gives the full variable domain: DAGVTQSPTHLIKTRGQQVTLRCSPKSGHDTVSWYQQALGQGPQFIFQYYEEEERQRGNFPDRFSGHQFPNYSSELNVNALLLGDSALYLCASSQTGAYGYTFGSGTRLTVV.

A single count supports this clone. V gene TRBV4-1 combines with J gene TRBJ2-7, with 7 positions matching TRBD1. Germline V gene lookup returns CDR1 MGHRA and CDR2 YSYEKL. J lost 4 bases, V lost 1 base, and 7 bases had no gene match. The CDR3 sequence is 15 residues long. In DNA, the CDR3 is TGCGCCAGCAGCCAAGGACAGGGTGGAGTTTACGAGCAGTACTTC. Its protein is CASSQGQGGVYEQYF.

The chain joins TRBV27 to TRBJ2-3; D may be TRBD1 (5 bases). Germline CDR1 is MNHEY and CDR2 is SMNVEV (reference sequence). This CDR3 is built from 16 residues. Trimming pared 6 bases from V and 2 bases from J, leaving 18 bases between. The CDR3, as DNA: TGTGCCAGCAGCCAACAGGCGACCTCTTCCACAGATACGCAGTATTTT. Translation: CASSQQATSSTDTQYF.

The chain joins TRBV4-2 to TRBJ1-1; D gene ambiguous. The CDR3 contains 14 residues. Deletions cut 4 bases from V and 6 bases from J, with 15 bases between. Per the germline V gene, CDR1 is LGHNA and CDR2 is YNFKEQ. This CDR3 is CASSLVGGRSEAFF. The CDR3 region has the DNA TGTGCCAGCAGCCTGGTAGGAGGGAGATCTGAAGCTTTCTTT.

The chain combines TRBV6-5 with TRBJ1-4; D is ambiguous. V was trimmed by 4 bases and J by 0 bases, leaving 9 bases between them. Germline assignment: CDR1 MNHEY and CDR2 SVGAGI. This CDR3 has 15 amino acids. In DNA form, the CDR3 reads TGTGCCAGCAGTTTCGACACTTCAACTAATGAAAAACTGTTTTTT. It is translated as CASSFDTSTNEKLFF.

The V and J genes are TRBV5-6 and TRBJ1-3; no definite D call. Trimming took off 4 bases at V and 0 bases at J, with 8 bases between the two ends. CDR1 is SGHDT, CDR2 YYEEEE, per germline. This CDR3 has 14 amino acids. The CDR3 DNA reads as TGTGCCAGCAGCGGTGACTCCTCTGGAAACACCATATATTTT. Protein sequence: CASSGDSSGNTIYF.

The rearrangement links TRBV4-1 to TRBJ1-4; no firm D call. Germline-derived CDR1 and CDR2 are MGHRA and YSYEKL. CDR3 length: 17 amino acids. V lost 1 base to trimming and J lost 0 bases, with 12 bases between them. CDR3 sequence reads: CASSQVSATATNEKLFF. DNA of the CDR3: TGCGCCAGCAGCCAAGTCTCAGCGACCGCAACTAATGAAAAACTGTTTTTT.

The gene calls are TRBV20-1 and TRBJ2-1; no definite D call. Germline V gene lookup returns CDR1 DFQATT and CDR2 SNEGSKA (reference sequence). The CDR3 runs to 11 residues. Trimming removed 7 bases from V and 3 bases from J, with 7 bases in between. The CDR3 loop reads CSVPGYNEQFF. The CDR3 DNA is TGCAGTGTCCCGGGCTACAATGAGCAGTTCTTC.

J is TRBJ2-3 and V is TRBV6-4; 8 nucleotides line up with TRBD1. The CDR3 has 13 residues. Germline V gene lookup returns CDR1 MRHNA and CDR2 SNTAGT. The V and J ends lost 4 bases and 5 bases, in that order; junction bases with no gene match: 2. In DNA, the CDR3 is TGTGCCAGCAGTGCAGGACAGGGAGATACGCAGTATTTT. As protein: CASSAGQGDTQYF.

The rearrangement joins TRBV4-1 to TRBJ1-2; TRBD1 aligns across 8 bases. The CDR3 is made up of 19 amino acids. Germline V gene sequence: CDR1 MGHRA, CDR2 YSYEKL. V shed 3 bases and J 9 bases; nucleotides not matched to a gene: 24. In DNA, the CDR3 is TGCGCCAGCAGCCATCCATCGCGGGGGCAGGGGGCCTCACTGTGGAGCTACACCTTC. Protein: CASSHPSRGQGASLWSYTF.

The J gene is TRBJ1-3, the V gene TRBV10-3; possible D gene TRBD1, 5 bases. Trimming took off 4 bases at V and 1 base at J, with 14 bases between the two ends. Per the germline V gene, CDR1 is ENHRY and CDR2 is SYGVKD. This CDR3 comprises 16 residues. This CDR3 is CAISVKDQGSGNTIYF. CDR3 DNA: TGTGCCATCAGTGTTAAGGACCAGGGATCTGGAAACACCATATATTTT.

The chain couples TRBV2 to TRBJ1-1; D is perhaps TRBD1 (5 bases). This CDR3 region has 15 residues. Germline V gives CDR1 SNHLY, CDR2 FYNNEI. V gave up 6 bases and J gave up 1 base, with 15 bases separating them. The chain's CDR3 is CASSRGYDTNTEAFF. The CDR3 DNA reads as TGTGCCAGCAGCCGGGGGTACGATACGAACACTGAAGCTTTCTTT.

This clone was observed a handful of times. The chain links TRBV11-2 to TRBJ2-7, with 8 bases identical to TRBD1. The CDR3 is 15 amino acids. Trimming cost V 3 bases and J 6 bases; bases outside gene matches: 10. The V gene's germline CDR1 is SGHAT and CDR2 FQNNGV. CDR3 residues: CASSFTTTRGLEQYF. For the CDR3, the DNA is TGTGCCAGCAGCTTTACCACCACCAGGGGGCTCGAGCAGTACTTC.

The sample holds a few counts of this clone. The chain has TRBV28 and TRBJ1-1, with D possibly being TRBD1 (5 bases). The V gene's germline CDR1 is MDHEN and CDR2 SYDVKM. The CDR3 runs to 18 residues. V was pared by 2 bases and J by 0 bases, with 19 bases between. The CDR3 coding sequence is TGTGCCAGCAGTTTAGAATTTTATCGGGGGGGGATGAACACTGAAGCTTTCTTT. It encodes CASSLEFYRGGMNTEAFF.

This chain uses TRBV11-2 with TRBJ2-7; D perhaps matches TRBD2 (7 bases). CDR3 length: 14 amino acids. CDR1 and CDR2 (germline): SGHAT, FQNNGV. V lost 0 bases to trimming and J lost 6 bases, with 12 bases between them. The CDR3 nucleotides are TGTGCCAGCAGCTTAGAGGGGGGGCCAGGCGAGCAGTACTTC. It is translated as CASSLEGGPGEQYF.

This CDR3 is CASSHLSSGNTIYF. The CDR3 region has the DNA TGCGCCAGCAGCCATCTTAGCTCTGGAAACACCATATATTTT. The chain has TRBV4-1 and TRBJ1-3; D is undetermined. The CDR3 covers 14 residues. Germline-derived CDR1 and CDR2 are MGHRA and YSYEKL. V was shortened by 3 bases and J by 0 bases, with 6 bases between the two germline ends.

V is TRBV6-1 and J is TRBJ2-7; a possible D gene is TRBD1 (6 bases). This CDR3 has 15 amino acids. Germline assignment: CDR1 MNHNS and CDR2 SASEGT. V lost 6 bases and J lost 4, with 19 bases in between. The CDR3 reads CASREIRGGGYEQYF. For the CDR3, the DNA is TGTGCCAGCAGGGAAATCAGGGGTGGGGGATACGAGCAGTACTTC.

The rearrangement links TRBV11-2 to TRBJ1-4; a weak D match, TRBD1 (5 bases). Deletions cut 1 base from V and 8 bases from J, with 14 bases between. The CDR3 contains 15 residues. In germline, CDR1 is SGHAT, CDR2 FQNNGV. For the CDR3, the DNA is TGTGCCAGCAGCTTAGGCTCGGACACCAGAGAAAAACTGTTTTTT. Translated: CASSLGSDTREKLFF.

V is TRBV5-1 and J is TRBJ2-3; TRBD1 agrees at 7 bases. The germline gives CDR1 SGHRS, CDR2 YFSETQ. V lost 4 bases to trimming and J lost 6 bases; unmatched junction nucleotides: 8. This CDR3 contains 14 residues. The CDR3 region has the DNA TGCGCCAGCAGCCCCGGGACAGTGGGGGATACGCAGTATTTT. Protein sequence: CASSPGTVGDTQYF.

CDR3 protein: CASSSLTGREAFF. The CDR3 nucleotides read TGTGCCAGCAGTTCCTTGACAGGGAGGGAAGCTTTCTTT. The chain couples TRBV6-5 to TRBJ1-1; 7 bases agree with TRBD1. Per germline, CDR1 MNHEY and CDR2 SVGAGI. This CDR3 has 13 amino acids. V dropped 4 bases and J dropped 8; count of bases not matched to a gene: 7.